This TCR beta chain was sequenced in a study of beta chain features in type 1 diabetes. Study findings and constraints: Moderate yet significant TCRB CDR3 shortening was seen in Type 1 diabetes patients in all four CD4+ subsets. Sequencing of cDNA might inflate the share of cells that strongly express TCR.

The CDR3 spans 14 residues. Germline CDR1 and CDR2: SGHAT and FQNNGV. V was shortened by 1 base and J by 2 bases, with 8 bases between the two germline ends. Isolated RNA was reverse transcribed in full, so expressed TCRB transcripts were sequenced. Approximately 3.6 million reads, on average, came from each naive, central memory and regulatory T cell sample. The repertoire was sequenced with immunoSEQ multiplex PCR; TCRdb's copy has only in-frame clones and lacks some. The repertoire holds around 650,000 clones, around 12% seen once, with around 0.12% in the top ten. As to this clone: Its cognate antigen is unknown.

The chain couples TRBV11-2 to TRBJ2-5; D is possibly TRBD1 (6 bases). The source of this sequence is a young man with type 1 diabetes. Material for sequencing was naive CD4+ T cells from blood. The CDR3 coding sequence is TGTGCCAGCAGCTTAGCCGGGACACAAGAGACCCAGTACTTC. Protein product: CASSLAGTQETQYF. Filled out from reference TRBV11-2 and TRBJ2-5, the complete variable domain reads EAGVAQSPRYKIIEKRQSVAFWCNPISGHATLYWYQQILGQGPKLLIQFQNNGVVDDSQLPKDRFSAERLKGVDSTLKIQPAKLEDSAVYLCASSLAGTQETQYFGPGTRLLVL.